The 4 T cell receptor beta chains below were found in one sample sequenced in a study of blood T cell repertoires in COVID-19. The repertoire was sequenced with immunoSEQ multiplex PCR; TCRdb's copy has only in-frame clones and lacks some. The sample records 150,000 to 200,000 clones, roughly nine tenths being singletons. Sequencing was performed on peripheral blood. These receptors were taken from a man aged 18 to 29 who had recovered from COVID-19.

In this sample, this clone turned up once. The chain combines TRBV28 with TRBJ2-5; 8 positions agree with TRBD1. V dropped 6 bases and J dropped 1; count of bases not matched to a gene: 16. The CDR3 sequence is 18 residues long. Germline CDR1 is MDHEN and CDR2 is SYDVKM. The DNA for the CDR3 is TGTGCCAGCAGATTCTCCCCCGGGACAGGTTCGGCCCAAGAGACCCAGTACTTC. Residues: CASRFSPGTGSAQETQYF.

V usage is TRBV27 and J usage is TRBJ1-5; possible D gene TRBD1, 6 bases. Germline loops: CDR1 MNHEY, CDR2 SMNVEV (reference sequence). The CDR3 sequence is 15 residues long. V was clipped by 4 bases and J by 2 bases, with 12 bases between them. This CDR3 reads CASSSNRAGNQPQHF. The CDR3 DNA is TGTGCCAGCAGTTCAAACAGGGCAGGCAATCAGCCCCAGCATTTT.

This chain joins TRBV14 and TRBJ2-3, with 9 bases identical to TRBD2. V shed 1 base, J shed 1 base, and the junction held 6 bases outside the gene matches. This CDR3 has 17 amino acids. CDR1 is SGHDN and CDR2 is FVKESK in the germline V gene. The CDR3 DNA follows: TGTGCCAGCAGCCAAGGTGGTAGCGGGAGCCGCACAGATACGCAGTATTTT. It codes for CASSQGGSGSRTDTQYF.

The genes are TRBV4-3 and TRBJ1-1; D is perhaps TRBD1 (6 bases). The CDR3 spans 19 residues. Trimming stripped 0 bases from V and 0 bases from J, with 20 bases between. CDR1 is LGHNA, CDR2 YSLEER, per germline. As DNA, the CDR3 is TGCGCCAGCAGCCAAGATCTCCAGGGGCCAGGTTGGGTGAACACTGAAGCTTTCTTT. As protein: CASSQDLQGPGWVNTEAFF.